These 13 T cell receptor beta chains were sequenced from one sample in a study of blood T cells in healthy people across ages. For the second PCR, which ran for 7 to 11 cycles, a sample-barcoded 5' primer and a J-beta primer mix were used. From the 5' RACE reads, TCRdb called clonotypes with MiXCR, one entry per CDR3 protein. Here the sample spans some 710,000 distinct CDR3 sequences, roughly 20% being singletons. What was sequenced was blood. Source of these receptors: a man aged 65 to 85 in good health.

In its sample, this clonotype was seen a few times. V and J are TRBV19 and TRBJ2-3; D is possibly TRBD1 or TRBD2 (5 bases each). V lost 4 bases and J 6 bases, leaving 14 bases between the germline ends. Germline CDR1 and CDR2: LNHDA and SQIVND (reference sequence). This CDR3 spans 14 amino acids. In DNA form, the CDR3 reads TGTGCCAGTAGTAGTACGGGACCCCGCGATACGCAGTATTTT. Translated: CASSSTGPRDTQYF. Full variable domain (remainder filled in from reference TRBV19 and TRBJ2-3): DGGITQSPKYLFRKEGQNVTLSCEQNLNHDAMYWYRQDPGQGLRLIYYSQIVNDFQKGDIAEGYSVSREKKESFPLTVTSAQKNPTAFYLCASSSTGPRDTQYFGPGTRLTVL.

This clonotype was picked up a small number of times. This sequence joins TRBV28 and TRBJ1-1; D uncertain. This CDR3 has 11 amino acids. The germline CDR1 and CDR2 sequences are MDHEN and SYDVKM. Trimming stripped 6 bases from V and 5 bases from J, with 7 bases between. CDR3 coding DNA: TGTGCCAGCAGGGGATTGACTGAAGCTTTCTTT. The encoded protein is CASRGLTEAFF.

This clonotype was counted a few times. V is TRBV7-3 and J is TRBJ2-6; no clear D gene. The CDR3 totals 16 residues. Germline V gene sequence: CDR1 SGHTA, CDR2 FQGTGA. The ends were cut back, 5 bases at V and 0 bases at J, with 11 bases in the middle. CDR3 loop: CASSPSRNSGANVLTF. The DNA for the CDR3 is TGTGCCAGCAGCCCAAGTAGGAACTCTGGGGCCAACGTCCTGACTTTC.

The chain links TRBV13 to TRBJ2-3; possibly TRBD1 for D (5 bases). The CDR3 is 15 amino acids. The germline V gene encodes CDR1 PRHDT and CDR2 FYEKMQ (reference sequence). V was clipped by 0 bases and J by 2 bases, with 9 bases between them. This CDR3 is CASSLGGVTTDTQYF. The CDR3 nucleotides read TGTGCCAGCAGCTTAGGAGGGGTTACCACAGATACGCAGTATTTT.

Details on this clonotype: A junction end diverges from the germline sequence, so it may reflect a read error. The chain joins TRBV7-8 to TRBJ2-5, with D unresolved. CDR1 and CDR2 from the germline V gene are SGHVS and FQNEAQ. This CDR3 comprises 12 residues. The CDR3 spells CASSFRVNEQLF. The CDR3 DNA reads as TGTGCCAGCAGCTTCCGGGTCAATGAGCAGCTCTTC.

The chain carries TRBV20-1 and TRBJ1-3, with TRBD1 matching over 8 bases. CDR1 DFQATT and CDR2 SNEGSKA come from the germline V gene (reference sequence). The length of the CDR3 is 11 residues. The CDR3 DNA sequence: TGCAGGAGGGACAGGGGAAACACCATATATTTT. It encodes CRRDRGNTIYF.

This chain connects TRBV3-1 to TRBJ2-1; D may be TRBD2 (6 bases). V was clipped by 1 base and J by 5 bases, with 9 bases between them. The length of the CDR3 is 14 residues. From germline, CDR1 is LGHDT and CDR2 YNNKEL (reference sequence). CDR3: CASSQVLANNEQFF. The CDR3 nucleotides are TGTGCCAGCAGCCAAGTGCTAGCGAACAATGAGCAGTTCTTC.

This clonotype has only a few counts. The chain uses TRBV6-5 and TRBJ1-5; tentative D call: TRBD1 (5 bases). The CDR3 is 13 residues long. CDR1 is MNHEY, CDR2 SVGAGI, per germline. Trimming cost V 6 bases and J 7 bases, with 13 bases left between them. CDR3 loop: CASRFRVGQPQHF. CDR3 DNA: TGTGCCAGCAGGTTCAGGGTGGGGCAGCCCCAGCATTTT.

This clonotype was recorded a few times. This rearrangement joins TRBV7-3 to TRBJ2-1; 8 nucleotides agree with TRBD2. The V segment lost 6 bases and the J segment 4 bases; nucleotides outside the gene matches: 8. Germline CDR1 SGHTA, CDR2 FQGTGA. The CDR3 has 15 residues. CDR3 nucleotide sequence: TGTGCCAGCAGTTCAAGCGGGAGTGCGTACAATGAGCAGTTCTTC. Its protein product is CASSSSGSAYNEQFF. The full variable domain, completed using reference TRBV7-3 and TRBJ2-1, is GAGVSQTPSNKVTEKGKYVELRCDPISGHTALYWYRQSLGQGPEFLIYFQGTGAADDSGLPNDRFFAVRPEGSVSTLKIQRTERGDSAVYLCASSSSGSAYNEQFFGPGTRLTVL.

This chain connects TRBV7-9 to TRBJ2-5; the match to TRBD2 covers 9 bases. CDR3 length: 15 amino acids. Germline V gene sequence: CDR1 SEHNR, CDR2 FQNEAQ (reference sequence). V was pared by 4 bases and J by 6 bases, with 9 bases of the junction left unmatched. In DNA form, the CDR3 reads TGTGCCAGCAGCTCTCGGTCTAGCGGGGAAAAGACCCAGTACTTC. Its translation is CASSSRSSGEKTQYF.

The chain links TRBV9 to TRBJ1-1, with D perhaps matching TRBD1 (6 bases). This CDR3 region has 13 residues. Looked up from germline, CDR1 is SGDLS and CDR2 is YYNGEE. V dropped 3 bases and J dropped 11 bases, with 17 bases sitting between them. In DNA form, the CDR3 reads TGTGCCAGCAGCGGGGGACACCCTGGTGGGGCTTTCTTT. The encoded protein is CASSGGHPGGAFF.

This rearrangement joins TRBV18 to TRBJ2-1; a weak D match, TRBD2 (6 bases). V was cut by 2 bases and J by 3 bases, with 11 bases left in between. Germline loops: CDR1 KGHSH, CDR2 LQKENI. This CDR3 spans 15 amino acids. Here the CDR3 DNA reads TGTGCCAGCTCACCATTTACAGCGGGCTACAATGAGCAGTTCTTC. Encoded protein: CASSPFTAGYNEQFF.

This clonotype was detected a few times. CDR3 in DNA: TGTGCCAGCAGCACCCACGCGGGACAGCCTGGAAACACCATATATTTT. Translating it yields CASSTHAGQPGNTIYF. The V and J genes are TRBV11-3 and TRBJ1-3, with TRBD1 matching 7 bases. This CDR3 comprises 16 residues. CDR1 is SGHNT, CDR2 YENEEA, per germline. V lost 5 bases, J lost 2 bases, and 9 bases stayed unmatched.